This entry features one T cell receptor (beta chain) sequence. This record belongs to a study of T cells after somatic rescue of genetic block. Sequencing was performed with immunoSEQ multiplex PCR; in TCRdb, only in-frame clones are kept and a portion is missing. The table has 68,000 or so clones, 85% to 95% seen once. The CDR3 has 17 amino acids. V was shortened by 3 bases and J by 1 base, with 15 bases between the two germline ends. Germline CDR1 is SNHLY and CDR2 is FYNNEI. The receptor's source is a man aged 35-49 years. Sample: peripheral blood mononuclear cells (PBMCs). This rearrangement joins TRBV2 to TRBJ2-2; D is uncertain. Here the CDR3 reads CASSDYRAGVNTGELFF. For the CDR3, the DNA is TGTGCCAGCAGTGATTATCGGGCAGGCGTGAACACCGGGGAGCTGTTTTTT.